The 9 T cell receptor beta chains below come from one sample, sequenced in a study of blood T cell repertoires in COVID-19. Using immunoSEQ multiplex PCR, the repertoire was profiled, and TCRdb retains in-frame clones only, with some absent. The sample gives a few hundred thousand clones, approximately 90% of which show up once; about 4% is in the top ten. The sample was peripheral blood. The receptors shown here come from a man aged 55 to 70 who had recovered from COVID-19.

The chain combines TRBV5-1 with TRBJ1-1, with 9 positions matching TRBD1. CDR1 and CDR2 from the germline V gene are SGHRS and YFSETQ. The CDR3 is 14 residues long. With 4 bases clipped from V and 4 bases from J, the junction kept 5 bases outside the gene matches. CDR3 DNA sequence: TGCGCCAGCAGCGGGGGACAGGGTGGCACTGAAGCTTTCTTT. Protein sequence: CASSGGQGGTEAFF.

This rearrangement joins TRBV18 to TRBJ2-5, with 10 nucleotides matching TRBD1. The trim removed 3 bases at V and 5 bases at J, leaving 3 bases unmatched. The CDR3 runs 14 residues. Germline V gene sequence: CDR1 KGHSH, CDR2 LQKENI. The CDR3 DNA reads as TGTGCCAGCTCACCGACAGGGGGCAGGGAGACCCAGTACTTC. Translation: CASSPTGGRETQYF.

The J gene is TRBJ2-1, the V gene TRBV21-1; the D segment call TRBD1 is taken from the table without a DNA check. TRBV21-1 is assigned pseudogene status. The CDR3 has 14 amino acids. The CDR3 DNA is TGTGCCGGCCCGAGGACAGGGGGCGGAAATGAGCAGTTCTTC. Encoded protein: CAGPRTGGGNEQFF.

This clone was seen once. This chain links TRBV6-5 with TRBJ1-1; the D gene is possibly TRBD1 (6 bases). The CDR3 is 15 residues long. Germline V gene lookup returns CDR1 MNHEY and CDR2 SVGAGI. V lost 2 bases and J lost 3, with 13 bases in between. CDR3 residues: CASSYRRGGDTEAFF. The CDR3 nucleotides read TGTGCCAGCAGTTACAGAAGGGGGGGGGACACTGAAGCTTTCTTT.

This rearrangement joins TRBV2 to TRBJ1-2; TRBD1 agrees at 7 bases. The CDR3 is 16 residues long. V was clipped by 2 bases and J by 4 bases; unmatched bases: 10. The germline V gene encodes CDR1 SNHLY and CDR2 FYNNEI. The CDR3 coding sequence is TGTGCCAGCAGTGAAAGCCAGTGGGACAGACGCTATGGCTACACCTTC. It codes for CASSESQWDRRYGYTF.

The chain links TRBV19 to TRBJ2-7, with D possibly TRBD2 on 6 matching bases. Trimming pared 3 bases from V and 5 bases from J, leaving 14 bases between. This CDR3 is built from 14 residues. CDR1 is LNHDA, CDR2 SQIVND, per germline (reference sequence). The CDR3 loop reads CASSMAGYRDEQYF. The CDR3, as DNA: TGTGCCAGTAGTATGGCGGGGTATCGAGACGAGCAGTACTTC.

J is TRBJ2-3 and V is TRBV5-1, with TRBD2 matching 8 bases. Germline CDR1 reads SGHRS; CDR2 reads YFSETQ. The CDR3 runs 16 residues. The V gene end was trimmed by 3 bases and the J gene end by 5 bases; junction bases not matched to a gene: 11. This CDR3 reads CASSYATSGVGDTQYF. The CDR3 region has the DNA TGCGCCAGCAGCTACGCAACTAGCGGTGTGGGAGATACGCAGTATTTT.

The chain uses TRBV5-1 and TRBJ1-1; perhaps TRBD1 as D (5 bases). CDR1 is SGHRS and CDR2 is YFSETQ in the germline V gene. The V end lost 4 bases, the J end lost 0 bases, and 10 bases lay between the germline ends. CDR3 length: 14 amino acids. The CDR3 nucleotides are TGCGCCAGCAGCACATGGGGGGTGAACACTGAAGCTTTCTTT. Translated, it gives CASSTWGVNTEAFF.

The chain couples TRBV2 to TRBJ2-3; 7 bases align to TRBD2. Trimming removed 0 bases from V and 0 bases from J; junction bases left unmatched: 15. The CDR3 is 20 amino acids. Germline CDR1 SNHLY, CDR2 FYNNEI. DNA for the CDR3: TGTGCCAGCAGTGAAGCCCTTGGTGGCGGGGGTCTCTCTAGCACAGATACGCAGTATTTT. Its translation: CASSEALGGGGLSSTDTQYF. The whole variable domain, remainder taken from reference TRBV2 and TRBJ2-3, is EPEVTQTPSHQVTQMGQEVILRCVPISNHLYFYWYRQILGQKVEFLVSFYNNEISEKSEIFDDQFSVERPDGSNFTLKIRSTKLEDSAMYFCASSEALGGGGLSSTDTQYFGPGTRLTVL.